What follows are 11 T cell receptor beta chains derived from one specimen sequenced in a study of beta chain features in type 1 diabetes. Study-level findings and limits: The study found moderately but significantly shorter TCRB CDR3s in all four CD4+ subsets of Type 1 diabetes patients.

Sequenced material consisted of expressed TCRB transcripts (all of the isolated RNA was reverse transcribed). Here immunoSEQ multiplex PCR was the method, and the copy in TCRdb shows in-frame clones only, minus some. Of 680,000 or so clones listed, 13% are singletons. These receptors' antigens are unknown. The sequenced sample was naive CD4+ T cells from blood. The receptors originated from a man younger than 35 with type 1 diabetes.

V and J are TRBV30 and TRBJ1-1; D unclear. The CDR3 runs to 13 residues. Between the trimmed V and J ends, which lost 2 bases and 0 bases, there was a span of 7 bases. Per the germline V gene, CDR1 is GTSNPN and CDR2 is SVGIG (reference sequence). This CDR3 reads CAWSFDMNTEAFF. CDR3 DNA: TGTGCCTGGAGTTTTGATATGAACACTGAAGCTTTCTTT.

This clone was recorded a few times. The V and J genes are TRBV9 and TRBJ1-6; D unresolved. The germline V and J ends were trimmed by 0 bases and 7 bases, with 8 bases remaining between them. Looked up from germline, CDR1 is SGDLS and CDR2 is YYNGEE. The CDR3 is 14 amino acids. The CDR3 region has the DNA TGTGCCAGCAGCGTAGACGTCAGGAATTCACCCCTCCACTTT. This gives the protein CASSVDVRNSPLHF.

This clone was counted between two and nine times. The CDR3 spells CAWRKINYGYTF. Here the CDR3 DNA reads TGTGCCTGGAGGAAGATAAACTATGGCTACACCTTC. This chain connects TRBV30 to TRBJ1-2; D unresolved. From germline, CDR1 is GTSNPN and CDR2 SVGIG (reference sequence). The CDR3 sequence is 12 residues long. V lost 3 bases, J lost 2 bases, and 7 bases lay in between.

The chain uses TRBV7-9 and TRBJ1-5; D is possibly TRBD1 (5 bases). The V end lost 2 bases, the J end lost 3 bases, and 8 bases lay between the germline ends. The CDR3 spans 14 residues. CDR1 and CDR2 from the germline V gene are SEHNR and FQNEAQ (reference sequence). This chain's CDR3 is CASSLQGDNQPQHF. The DNA of the CDR3 is TGTGCCAGCAGCTTACAGGGTGACAATCAGCCCCAGCATTTT. Supplemented by reference TRBV7-9 and TRBJ1-5, the full variable domain reads DTGVSQNPRHKITKRGQNVTFRCDPISEHNRLYWYRQTLGQGPEFLTYFQNEAQLEKSRLLSDRFSAERPKGSFSTLEIQRTEQGDSAMYLCASSLQGDNQPQHFGDGTRLSIL.

There are a few counts of this clone. V and J are TRBV7-6 and TRBJ1-2; perhaps TRBD1 as D (6 bases). This CDR3 has 14 residues. V lost 4 bases, J lost 4 bases, and 13 bases lay in between. Germline assignment: CDR1 SGHVS and CDR2 FNYEAQ. CDR3 coding DNA: TGTGCCAGCAGCTCCTTACAGGGACCCTATGGCTACACCTTC. It yields the protein CASSSLQGPYGYTF. The full variable domain, its missing parts supplied by reference TRBV7-6 and TRBJ1-2, is GAGVSQSPRYKVTKRGQDVALRCDPISGHVSLYWYRQALGQGPEFLTYFNYEAQQDKSGLPNDRFSAERPEGSISTLTIQRTEQRDSAMYRCASSSLQGPYGYTFGSGTRLTVV.

This clone was counted only a few times. The V and J genes are TRBV7-9 and TRBJ2-2; 11 nucleotides align to TRBD2. CDR3 length: 15 residues. Per the germline V gene, CDR1 is SEHNR and CDR2 is FQNEAQ (reference sequence). The V and J ends lost 5 bases and 6 bases, in that order; junction bases with no gene match: 5. The CDR3 loop reads CASSPLAGVAGELFF. CDR3 in DNA: TGTGCCAGCAGCCCACTAGCGGGGGTTGCCGGGGAGCTGTTTTTT. Drawing the rest from reference TRBV7-9 and TRBJ2-2, the complete variable domain is DTGVSQNPRHKITKRGQNVTFRCDPISEHNRLYWYRQTLGQGPEFLTYFQNEAQLEKSRLLSDRFSAERPKGSFSTLEIQRTEQGDSAMYLCASSPLAGVAGELFFGEGSRLTVL.

J is TRBJ1-1 and V is TRBV28, with unresolved D. Germline CDR1 reads MDHEN; CDR2 reads SYDVKM. The CDR3 is made up of 13 amino acids. V was pared by 5 bases and J by 5 bases, with 12 bases between. The CDR3 DNA follows: TGTGCCAGCAGTGCCTTCCGGGATACTGAAGCTTTCTTT. Protein: CASSAFRDTEAFF.

CDR3 residues: CAWRLGSTGELFF. As DNA, the CDR3 is TGTGCCTGGAGACTAGGGAGCACCGGGGAGCTGTTTTTT. The V gene is TRBV30, the J gene TRBJ2-2, with D maybe TRBD2 (5 bases). V was clipped by 3 bases and J by 4 bases, with 9 bases between them. The CDR3 has 13 amino acids. Germline V gene sequence: CDR1 GTSNPN, CDR2 SVGIG (reference sequence).

The V gene is TRBV6-1, the J gene TRBJ2-1; 7 bases line up with TRBD1. The CDR3 is 14 amino acids. V was pared by 8 bases and J by 0 bases, with 4 bases of the junction left unmatched. Germline lookup yields CDR1 MNHNS and CDR2 SASEGT. The CDR3 region is CASRTGHSYNEQFF. The CDR3 nucleotides are TGTGCCAGCCGGACAGGCCACTCCTACAATGAGCAGTTCTTC.

There are a few counts of this clone. In DNA, the CDR3 is TGTGCCAGCAGTGAGACTGACAACACCGGGGAGCTGTTTTTT. Its protein is CASSETDNTGELFF. The chain combines TRBV6-1 with TRBJ2-2; unclear D gene. CDR3 size: 14 residues. Germline V lookup: CDR1 MNHNS, CDR2 SASEGT. Trimming pared 3 bases from V and 2 bases from J, leaving 7 bases between.

This clone turned up a few times. This chain joins TRBV7-3 and TRBJ1-2, with D possibly being TRBD1 (5 bases). This CDR3 is 15 amino acids long. V was shortened by 5 bases and J by 4 bases, with 17 bases between the two germline ends. Germline values: CDR1 SGHTA, CDR2 FQGTGA. Here the CDR3 DNA reads TGTGCCAGCAGCCCCGGGACCTCGCGGGGCTATGGCTACACCTTC. This sequence encodes CASSPGTSRGYGYTF.